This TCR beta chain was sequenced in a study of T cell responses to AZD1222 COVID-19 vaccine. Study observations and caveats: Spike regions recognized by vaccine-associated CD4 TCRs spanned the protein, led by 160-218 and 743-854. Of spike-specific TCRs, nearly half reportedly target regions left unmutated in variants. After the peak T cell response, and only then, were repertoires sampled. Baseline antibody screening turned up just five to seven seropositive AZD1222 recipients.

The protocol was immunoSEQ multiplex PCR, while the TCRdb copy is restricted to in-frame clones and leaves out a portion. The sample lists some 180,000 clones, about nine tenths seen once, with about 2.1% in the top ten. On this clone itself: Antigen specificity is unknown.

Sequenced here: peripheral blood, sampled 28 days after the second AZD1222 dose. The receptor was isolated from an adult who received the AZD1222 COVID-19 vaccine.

CDR3 loop: CASSLNLDYNEQFF. For the CDR3, the DNA is TGTGCCAGCAGCTTAAATCTGGATTACAATGAGCAGTTCTTC. The chain recombines TRBV7-2 with TRBJ2-1; D is uncertain. This CDR3 has 14 residues. Germline V gene sequence: CDR1 SGHTA, CDR2 FQGNSA. The germline V and J ends were trimmed by 2 bases and 4 bases, with 9 bases remaining between them.